This TCR beta chain was identified in a study of control samples from healthy donors and cancer patients. Assay: immunoSEQ multiplex PCR; the TCRdb copy retains only in-frame clones and omits some. The sample lists approximately 28,000 clones; roughly nine tenths were seen once. Germline CDR1 SNHLY, CDR2 FYNNEI. This CDR3 is 15 amino acids long. Trimming pared 5 bases from V and 8 bases from J, leaving 21 bases between. The chain couples TRBV2 to TRBJ1-2, with D possibly matching TRBD1 (5 bases). The receptor was isolated from a man aged 50-59 years with lung cancer. Sequencing input: PBMCs. CDR3 nucleotide sequence: TGTGCCAGCAGTATATTAGACAGTTCCTCTAGGGGCTACACCTTC. Residues: CASSILDSSSRGYTF.